Listed below are T cell receptor beta chains from one sample, sequenced in a study of T cell clonotyping in hematopoietic cell transplantation. Sequenced by immunoSEQ multiplex PCR; TCRdb stores in-frame clones only, minus some. The table includes under 3,500 clones, 80% to 90% detected once. The specimen was PBMCs, collected 180 days after allogeneic stem cell transplant. The receptor set was obtained from a female patient aged 40-50 years who had an allogeneic stem cell transplant from a related donor, so T cells may come from the graft donor. Some clones in this sample may be carry-over from other donors' samples. The CDR3 runs from the conserved cysteine through the conserved F or W. A D gene is named only where the DNA matches it firmly. Where a row states a size, it is once, few, many or the class of an expanded clone; other rows omit it.

size	D	V	J	length	CDR3	DNA
once	TRBD1	TRBV6-5	TRBJ2-1	14	CASRTLGTGNEQFF	TGTGCCAGCAGAACCCTCGGGACAGGAAATGAGCAGTTCTTC
.	.	TRBV6-1	TRBJ2-7	14	CASSDGGNLYEQYF	TGTGCCAGCAGTGACGGCGGGAACCTCTACGAGCAGTACTTC
.	.	TRBV30	TRBJ1-2	12	CAWNARNEGYTF	TGTGCCTGGAATGCGAGGAATGAAGGCTACACCTTC
.	.	TRBV30	TRBJ1-5	13	CAWSFWENQPQHF	TGTGCCTGGAGTTTCTGGGAGAATCAGCCCCAGCATTTT
.	.	TRBV2	TRBJ1-5	16	CASNRGAELLNQPQHF	TGTGCCAGCAATCGAGGGGCCGAGCTTCTAAATCAGCCCCAGCATTTT
.	.	TRBV5-4	TRBJ1-3	14	CASSQQGAGNTIYF	TGTGCCAGCAGCCAACAGGGAGCTGGAAACACCATATATTTT
.	.	TRBV30	TRBJ1-2	15	CAWSVTTGANYGYTF	TGTGCCTGGAGTGTAACGACGGGGGCTAACTATGGCTACACCTTC
.	.	TRBV11-3	TRBJ1-3	15	CASSWDASSGNTIYF	TGTGCCAGCAGCTGGGACGCGAGCTCTGGAAACACCATATATTTT
.	TRBD1	TRBV2	TRBJ1-5	15	CASSPDIRGDQPQHF	TGTGCCAGCAGTCCTGACATCAGGGGGGATCAGCCCCAGCATTTT
.	.	TRBV4-2	TRBJ1-5	14	CASSQDGGTRPQHF	TGTGCCAGCAGCCAAGACGGAGGGACCCGGCCCCAGCATTTT
.	TRBD2	TRBV25-1	TRBJ2-3	14	CASTRTSDTDTQYF	TGTGCCAGCACCCGGACTAGCGACACAGATACGCAGTATTTT
.	.	TRBV28	TRBJ2-7	16	CASSFIGTGGKVEQYF	TGTGCCAGCAGTTTTATAGGGACTGGCGGCAAGGTCGAGCAGTACTTC
.	.	TRBV5-6	TRBJ2-7	12	CASSFMEREQYF	TGTGCCAGCAGCTTCATGGAACGGGAGCAGTACTTC
.	TRBD1	TRBV5-1	TRBJ2-7	15	CASSPTGGGSYEQYF	TGCGCCAGCAGCCCAACAGGGGGTGGCTCCTACGAGCAGTACTTC
.	.	TRBV6-5	TRBJ2-3	13	CASSYLRVDTQYF	TGTGCCAGCAGTTACCTGAGAGTAGATACGCAGTATTTT
.	.	TRBV6-1	TRBJ2-6	14	CASGTVSGANVLTF	TGTGCCAGCGGTACGGTTTCTGGGGCCAACGTCCTGACTTTC
.	.	TRBV7-9	TRBJ1-4	16	CASSPPDGTTNEKLFF	TGTGCCAGCAGCCCCCCGGACGGAACAACTAATGAAAAACTGTTTTTT
.	.	TRBV5-6	TRBJ1-2	14	CASSLPTANYGYTF	TGTGCCAGCAGCTTGCCAACAGCGAACTATGGCTACACCTTC
.	.	TRBV19	TRBJ1-6	15	CASRDWGNNNSPLHF	TGTGCCAGTAGGGACTGGGGGAATAACAATTCACCCCTCCACTTT
.	.	TRBV9	TRBJ2-3	15	CASSVVGWSTDTQYF	TGTGCCAGCAGCGTAGTCGGGTGGAGCACAGATACGCAGTATTTT
.	.	TRBV5-5	TRBJ1-5	14	CASSSLPGDQPQHF	TGTGCCAGCAGCTCCCTGCCCGGGGATCAGCCCCAGCATTTT
.	TRBD2	TRBV6-5	TRBJ2-2	14	CASSYGRETEELFF	TGTGCCAGCAGTTACGGGCGGGAGACGGAGGAGCTGTTTTTT
.	TRBD1	TRBV5-4	TRBJ1-3	17	CASSPPGQGNLGNTIYF	TGTGCCAGCAGCCCGCCGGGACAGGGAAATCTCGGAAACACCATATATTTT
once	TRBD2	TRBV4-2	TRBJ2-3	14	CASMAGGDTDTQYF	TGTGCCAGCATGGCGGGAGGAGACACAGATACGCAGTATTTT
.	.	TRBV29-1	TRBJ1-3	10	CSVWGNTIYF	TGCAGCGTTTGGGGCAACACCATATATTTT
once	.	TRBV30	TRBJ1-1	11	CAYTVNTEAFF	TGTGCCTATACGGTGAACACTGAAGCTTTCTTT
.	TRBD1	TRBV5-1	TRBJ2-7	14	CASSVGTGGYEQYF	TGCGCCAGCAGCGTGGGGACAGGGGGGTACGAGCAGTACTTC
.	TRBD2	TRBV7-8	TRBJ2-2	20	CASSSILDPGLAVNTGELFF	TGTGCCAGCAGCTCAATACTCGACCCGGGACTAGCGGTGAACACCGGGGAGCTGTTTTTT
.	TRBD1	TRBV6-1	TRBJ2-7	14	CASSQDRVAYEQYF	TGTGCCAGCAGTCAGGACAGGGTAGCCTACGAGCAGTACTTC
.	TRBD1	TRBV7-3	TRBJ2-2	15	CASSADRGGFGELFF	TGTGCCAGCAGCGCGGACAGGGGTGGGTTCGGGGAGCTGTTTTTT
.	.	TRBV7-2	TRBJ1-2	13	CASSLAISYGYTF	TGTGCCAGCAGCTTAGCAATTAGCTATGGCTACACCTTC
.	.	TRBV29-1	TRBJ2-1	15	CSVGRTDIVNNEQFF	TGCAGCGTTGGAAGGACCGATATCGTCAACAATGAGCAGTTCTTC
.	.	TRBV27	TRBJ2-2	13	CASSRGRTGELFF	TGTGCCAGCAGTCGAGGGAGGACCGGGGAGCTGTTTTTT
once	TRBD2	TRBV5-1	TRBJ2-2	15	CASSVSGSSSGELFF	TGCGCCAGCAGCGTTAGCGGGAGTAGCTCCGGGGAGCTGTTTTTT
.	.	TRBV5-4	TRBJ2-5	14	CASSLPALQETQYF	TGTGCCAGCAGCTTGCCGGCTCTCCAAGAGACCCAGTACTTC
.	TRBD2	TRBV10-3	TRBJ2-7	12	CASGREAGEQYF	TGTGCCAGCGGGCGGGAGGCGGGCGAGCAGTACTTC
.	TRBD1	TRBV30	TRBJ2-2	14	CAWRWGTDTGELFF	TGTGCCTGGCGATGGGGGACAGACACCGGGGAGCTGTTTTTT
.	.	TRBV2	TRBJ2-7	15	CASTFDPRGGYEQYF	TGTGCCAGCACGTTCGACCCGCGAGGAGGCTACGAGCAGTACTTC
.	TRBD2	TRBV7-9	TRBJ2-1	14	CASSLSGSLSEQFF	TGTGCCAGCAGCTTAAGCGGGAGTTTGAGTGAGCAGTTCTTC
.	.	TRBV21-1	TRBJ1-4	14	CASIPTVVNEKLFF	TGTGCCAGCATCCCGACGGTCGTCAATGAAAAACTGTTTTTT
.	.	TRBV4-1	TRBJ2-3	13	CASSPYTGDTQYF	TGCGCCAGCAGCCCCTATACGGGAGATACGCAGTATTTT
.	TRBD1	TRBV18	TRBJ2-3	14	CASSRTGTADTQYF	TGTGCCAGCTCACGGACAGGGACGGCGGATACGCAGTATTTT
.	TRBD1	TRBV2	TRBJ1-2	13	CASSYRGDYGYTF	TGTGCCAGCAGTTACAGGGGCGACTATGGCTACACCTTC
.	.	TRBV15	TRBJ1-1	17	CATSRGTVGRRNTEAFF	TGTGCCACCAGCAGGGGGACTGTCGGACGCCGAAACACTGAAGCTTTCTTT
.	TRBD2	TRBV7-9	TRBJ2-7	17	CASSLNVGSGASYEQYF	TGTGCCAGCAGCTTAAATGTGGGGAGCGGGGCCTCCTACGAGCAGTACTTC
.	.	TRBV5-1	TRBJ1-2	14	CASSARDGAYGYTF	TGCGCCAGCAGCGCCAGGGACGGGGCCTATGGCTACACCTTC
.	TRBD2	TRBV28	TRBJ2-3	16	CASSPGIAGIADTQYF	TGTGCCAGCAGCCCAGGAATAGCGGGTATCGCAGATACGCAGTATTTT
few	.	TRBV20-1	TRBJ1-2	11	CSARWDYGYTF	TGCAGTGCTAGGTGGGATTATGGCTACACCTTC
.	TRBD1	TRBV6-5	TRBJ1-2	12	CAIAETGQGYTF	TGTGCCATCGCCGAAACGGGACAGGGCTACACCTTC
.	.	TRBV6-1	TRBJ2-3	16	CASSERGAVSTDTQYF	TGTGCCAGCAGTGAACGGGGAGCGGTAAGCACAGATACGCAGTATTTT
once	TRBD1	TRBV19	TRBJ1-2	14	CASSAAGQPYGYTF	TGTGCCAGTAGTGCGGCGGGACAGCCCTATGGCTACACCTTC
once	.	TRBV19	TRBJ1-5	16	CASSIGLGTYNQPQHF	TGTGCCAGTAGTATCGGTCTCGGGACATACAATCAGCCCCAGCATTTT
.	.	TRBV6-6	TRBJ1-2	14	CASSYSWDSQGYTF	TGTGCCAGCAGTTACTCGTGGGACTCCCAGGGCTACACCTTC
.	.	TRBV10-3	TRBJ1-1	11	CATQEFTEAFF	TGTGCCACCCAAGAGTTCACTGAAGCTTTCTTT
once	.	TRBV5-8	TRBJ1-2	11	CANPTAYGYTF	TGTGCCAACCCGACAGCCTATGGCTACACCTTC
.	.	TRBV5-1	TRBJ1-1	14	CASSREGWNTEAFF	TGCGCCAGCAGCCGGGAGGGGTGGAACACTGAAGCTTTCTTT
.	.	TRBV9	TRBJ2-1	14	CASSAGNSYNEQFF	TGTGCCAGCAGTGCCGGGAACTCCTACAATGAGCAGTTCTTC